This T cell receptor beta chain appears in the sequencing data of a study of blood T cell repertoires in COVID-19. At the level of the study: Samples of COVID-19 (acute and convalescent) were obtained from the United States, Italy and Spain. Sources were T cells, B-cell-depleted T cells, or PBMCs; the material itself was cDNA or gDNA.

Germline values: CDR1 SGHRS, CDR2 YFSETQ. Trimming took off 1 base at V and 0 bases at J, with 11 bases between the two ends. This CDR3 region has 16 residues. Authors' methods: Counts of nucleated cells, estimated from reference gene primer amplification, were obtained. The protocol was immunoSEQ multiplex PCR, while the TCRdb copy is restricted to in-frame clones and leaves out a portion. V, J and clone size reflect that table, while D and trimming were determined from the DNA. The table has over 250,000 clones, roughly 86% seen once; the top ten hold roughly 9.8%. The sequence was collected from a man between 35 and 55 years old who had recovered from COVID-19. Specimen: peripheral blood. The chain combines TRBV5-1 with TRBJ2-1; D unresolved. In nucleotides, the CDR3 is TGCGCCAGCAGCTTGACACCGTCCCCCTCCTACAATGAGCAGTTCTTC. Its protein is CASSLTPSPSYNEQFF.